This T cell receptor beta chain was identified in a study of T cell changes during pregnancy in multiple sclerosis. This clone was seen just once. The CDR3 has 15 amino acids. Germline V lookup: CDR1 GTSNPN, CDR2 SVGIG (reference sequence). Trimming shortened V by 0 bases and J by 1 base, and 10 bases separated the two germline ends. Some clones are missing from TCRdb's copy, which holds only in-frame ones; the method was immunoSEQ multiplex PCR. This table holds 100,000 to 140,000 clones, 80% to 95% found once. The clonotype was recovered from a female donor in good health, enrolled as a control in a pregnancy study. J is TRBJ1-5 and V is TRBV30, with a weak D call TRBD1 (5 bases). Sample: peripheral blood, taken in the third trimester of pregnancy. The CDR3 region has the DNA TGTGCCTGGAGTGTTGGGGCGGGGAGCAATCAGCCCCAGCATTTT. Translated: CAWSVGAGSNQPQHF. The variable domain in full, completed from reference TRBV30 and TRBJ1-5, reads SQTIHQWPATLVQPVGSPLSLECTVEGTSNPNLYWYRQAAGRGLQLLFYSVGIGQISSEVPQNLSASRPQDRQFILSSKKLLLSDSGFYLCAWSVGAGSNQPQHFGDGTRLSIL.